This T cell receptor (beta chain) was identified in a study of blood T cells in healthy people across ages. Overall study results and limits: Higher diversity, along with more naive CD4+ cells, distinguished long-lived donors from aged donors.

This clonotype has just one count. What it binds is not known. Peripheral blood was drawn, approximately 10 milliliters per donor. Primed by a sample-barcoded 5' primer and a J-beta primer mix, a second PCR proceeded for 7 to 11 cycles. Each CDR3 protein is one row after TCRdb ran MiXCR on the 5' RACE reads. The sample shows approximately 1.5 million distinct CDR3 sequences, 30% to 40% of them seen only once. V was pared by 4 bases and J by 6 bases, with 11 bases of the junction left unmatched. Germline CDR1 is MNHEY and CDR2 is SMNVEV (reference sequence). The CDR3 is 16 amino acids. The J gene is TRBJ2-1, the V gene TRBV27; TRBD2 matches at 8 bases. The specimen sequenced was blood. The TCR sequence derives from a woman in her thirties in good health. CDR3 sequence: CASSSTGTSRFNEQFF. The CDR3 bases are TGTGCCAGCAGTTCCACCGGGACTAGTCGGTTCAATGAGCAGTTCTTC.